The next 6 T cell receptor beta chains were all read from a single sample in a study of a mutant IDH1 vaccine in newly diagnosed glioma. Time point reported: baseline, week 1 (first vaccination visit). As for treatment: pre-vaccination baseline after standard-of-care therapy. Clones were read by immunoSEQ multiplex PCR, and TCRdb kept only the in-frame ones, dropping some. The data contain 50,000 to 65,000 clones, 70% to 90% of them singletons. Sequencing used PBMCs, obtained from a glioma patient treated with radiotherapy, temozolomide or both. All receptors derive from a man aged 18 to 29 with glioma.

V and J are TRBV5-4 and TRBJ1-2, with D perhaps matching TRBD1 (5 bases). The CDR3 contains 14 residues. V dropped 4 bases and J dropped 7 bases, with 17 bases sitting between them. Germline V gene data show CDR1 as SGHNT and CDR2 as YYREEE (reference sequence). The CDR3 loop reads CASSQGPQEGGYTF. The DNA of the CDR3 is TGTGCCAGCAGCCAGGGACCACAGGAAGGTGGCTACACCTTC.

The chain combines TRBV18 with TRBJ1-3, with D possibly matching TRBD1 (5 bases). CDR1 and CDR2 from the germline V gene are KGHSH and LQKENI. V was cut by 1 base and J by 2 bases, with 9 bases left in between. The CDR3 extends over 15 amino acids. CDR3 DNA: TGTGCCAGCTCACCACATCCAGGGCCTGGAAACACCATATATTTT. This gives the protein CASSPHPGPGNTIYF.

The V and J genes are TRBV7-2 and TRBJ1-5; D unclear. The V end was cut by 5 bases, the J end by 3 bases, with 11 bases between. CDR3 length: 14 residues. Germline V gene lookup returns CDR1 SGHTA and CDR2 FQGNSA. The CDR3 bases are TGTGCCAGCAGCCTGACACAGAACAATCAGCCCCAGCATTTT. This codes for CASSLTQNNQPQHF.

The rearrangement joins TRBV11-3 to TRBJ2-2, with a possible D match to TRBD1 (5 bases). With 6 bases removed from V and 4 bases from J, the gap between germline ends came to 15 bases. The CDR3 spans 15 residues. Germline CDR1 reads SGHNT; CDR2 reads YENEEA. The CDR3 protein is CASSPQGSGTGELFF. The CDR3 DNA follows: TGTGCCAGCAGTCCTCAGGGAAGTGGCACCGGGGAGCTGTTTTTT.

The gene calls are TRBV9 and TRBJ2-1; 9 bases match TRBD2. V shed 0 bases and J 7 bases; nucleotides not matched to a gene: 8. This CDR3 contains 16 residues. Germline V gene data show CDR1 as SGDLS and CDR2 as YYNGEE. The CDR3 is CASSVVGGGAANEQFF. The CDR3 DNA reads as TGTGCCAGCAGCGTAGTTGGCGGGGGGGCTGCAAATGAGCAGTTCTTC.

This clone has just a few counts. CDR3 coding DNA: TGTGCCAGCAAACTAGCGGGAGGGTTGGAGCAGTTCTTC. It is translated as CASKLAGGLEQFF. This chain joins TRBV28 and TRBJ2-1; TRBD2 matches 13 bases. J gave up 10 bases and V 7 bases, and 4 bases lay outside the gene matches. CDR3 length: 13 residues. Per the germline V gene, CDR1 is MDHEN and CDR2 is SYDVKM.